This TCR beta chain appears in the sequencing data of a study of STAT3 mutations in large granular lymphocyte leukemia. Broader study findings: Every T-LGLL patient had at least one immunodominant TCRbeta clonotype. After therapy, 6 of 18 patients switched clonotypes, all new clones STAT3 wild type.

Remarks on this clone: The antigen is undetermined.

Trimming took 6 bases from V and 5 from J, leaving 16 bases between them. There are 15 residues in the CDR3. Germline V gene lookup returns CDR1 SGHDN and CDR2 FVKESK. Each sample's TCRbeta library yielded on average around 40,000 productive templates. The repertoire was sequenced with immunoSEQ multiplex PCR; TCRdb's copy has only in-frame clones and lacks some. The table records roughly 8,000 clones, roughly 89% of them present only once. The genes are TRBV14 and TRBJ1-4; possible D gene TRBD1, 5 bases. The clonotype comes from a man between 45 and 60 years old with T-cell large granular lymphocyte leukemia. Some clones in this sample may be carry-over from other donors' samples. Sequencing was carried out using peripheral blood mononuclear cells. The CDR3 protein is CASSSYPGPNEKLFF. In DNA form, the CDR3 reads TGTGCCAGCAGTTCTTATCCGGGGCCAAATGAAAAACTGTTTTTT.